This passage covers 18 T cell receptor beta chains from one sample sequenced in a study of naive and memory T cell subsets. An oligonucleotide containing a UMI was ligated to the 3' end of TCR cDNA. Ligated cDNA underwent four rounds of PCR with nested alpha and beta constant region primers and SP2. TCRdb reprocessed the UMI-ligation and nested PCR reads via MiXCR and lists one record per CDR3 protein. The sample includes about 26,000 distinct CDR3 sequences, 5.2% of them seen just once. The sequenced material came from blood. The source of these receptors is an adult in good health.

This clonotype was seen at least ten times. The rearrangement joins TRBV25-1 to TRBJ2-2, with D uncertain. The CDR3 is 14 amino acids. Germline values: CDR1 MGHDK, CDR2 SYGVNS. Between the trimmed V and J ends, which lost 2 bases and 1 base, there was a span of 5 bases. This chain's CDR3 is CASSEIGNTGELFF. The CDR3 DNA is TGTGCCAGCAGTGAAATAGGGAACACCGGGGAGCTGTTTTTT.

This clonotype was seen ten or more times. The chain combines TRBV27 with TRBJ1-1; D gene uncertain. CDR1 is MNHEY and CDR2 is SMNVEV in the germline V gene (reference sequence). The CDR3 loop spans 16 amino acids. Trimming left V 0 bases short and J 1 base short, with 12 bases between. The CDR3 sequence: CASSLSSPVGNTEAFF. For the CDR3, the DNA is TGTGCCAGCAGTTTATCGAGTCCGGTGGGGAACACTGAAGCTTTCTTT.

In this sample, this clonotype turned up many times. This rearrangement joins TRBV18 to TRBJ1-1, with a weak D call TRBD1 (5 bases). The CDR3 is 15 residues long. Germline V gene data show CDR1 as KGHSH and CDR2 as LQKENI. Trimming cost V 6 bases and J 1 base, with 15 bases left between them. CDR3 nucleotides: TGTGCCAGCTCCCATAGACAGACTTCGAACACTGAAGCTTTCTTT. Its protein product is CASSHRQTSNTEAFF.

The rearrangement uses TRBV19 and TRBJ2-2, with 9 bases matching TRBD1. Per the germline V gene, CDR1 is LNHDA and CDR2 is SQIVND (reference sequence). Germline trimming cut 3 bases from V and 4 bases from J; bases unmatched to any gene: 0. The CDR3 spans 14 residues. The CDR3 protein is CASSMDRGTGELFF. CDR3 bases: TGTGCCAGTAGTATGGACAGGGGCACCGGGGAGCTGTTTTTT.

This clonotype was counted at least ten times. V gene TRBV28 combines with J gene TRBJ2-2; 9 bases match TRBD1. The CDR3 is 15 residues long. The germline gives CDR1 MDHEN, CDR2 SYDVKM. The junction had 7 bases not matched to a gene; V was cut back by 6 bases and J by 5 bases. The CDR3 here is CASSLPGTGTGELFF. CDR3 DNA sequence: TGTGCCAGCAGCCTTCCCGGGACAGGGACCGGGGAGCTGTTTTTT.

This clonotype was seen repeatedly, ten times or more. The chain recombines TRBV9 with TRBJ2-1, with 7 bases aligning to TRBD2. There are 16 residues in the CDR3. The V gene end was trimmed by 0 bases and the J gene end by 4 bases; junction bases not matched to a gene: 7. From germline, CDR1 is SGDLS and CDR2 YYNGEE. This chain's CDR3 is CASSVGGSGSYNEQFF. In DNA form, the CDR3 reads TGTGCCAGCAGCGTAGGAGGTAGCGGGTCTTACAATGAGCAGTTCTTC.

Only a few counts were recorded for this clonotype. The CDR3 region has the DNA TGTGCCAGCAGCCAGGGGACAGGGCCCGAGACCCAGTACTTC. As protein: CASSQGTGPETQYF. The genes are TRBV5-4 and TRBJ2-5; 9 nucleotides line up with TRBD1. The CDR3 is made up of 14 amino acids. V lost 4 bases to trimming and J lost 5 bases; unmatched junction nucleotides: 6. The germline V gene encodes CDR1 SGHNT and CDR2 YYREEE (reference sequence).

In this sample, this clonotype turned up many times. The rearrangement joins TRBV29-1 to TRBJ2-7, with no clear D. With 3 bases removed from V and 6 bases from J, the gap between germline ends came to 12 bases. This CDR3 comprises 12 residues. Germline lookup yields CDR1 SQVTM and CDR2 ANQGSEA. CDR3: CSVEVLGVEQYF. In nucleotides, the CDR3 is TGCAGCGTTGAGGTTTTGGGCGTCGAGCAGTACTTC.

This clonotype was found a few times. The V and J genes are TRBV19 and TRBJ2-7; 10 nucleotides match TRBD2. Germline loops: CDR1 LNHDA, CDR2 SQIVND (reference sequence). The trim removed 3 bases at V and 4 bases at J, leaving 3 bases unmatched. The CDR3 runs to 14 residues. This CDR3 reads CASSIGSGRYEQYF. CDR3 coding DNA: TGTGCCAGTAGTATTGGTAGCGGGAGGTACGAGCAGTACTTC.

In its sample, this clonotype was seen many times. The gene calls are TRBV29-1 and TRBJ1-1, with D perhaps TRBD1 (5 bases). In germline, CDR1 is SQVTM, CDR2 ANQGSEA. The CDR3 is 13 residues long. Trimming took 7 bases from V and 5 from J, leaving 17 bases between them. The CDR3, as DNA: TGCAGCGGGTTGGGGGACGGTGGAACTGAAGCTTTCTTT. As protein: CSGLGDGGTEAFF.

The sample holds many counts of this clonotype. J is TRBJ2-7 and V is TRBV29-1, with D possibly TRBD2 on 6 matching bases. The ends were cut back, 2 bases at V and 5 bases at J, with 10 bases in the middle. Germline V gene lookup returns CDR1 SQVTM and CDR2 ANQGSEA. This CDR3 is built from 12 residues. As DNA, the CDR3 is TGCAGCGTTGAATTCGGGGGACACGAGCAGTACTTC. Its translation: CSVEFGGHEQYF.

This clonotype was seen at least ten times. The chain links TRBV27 to TRBJ2-5; TRBD2 matches 7 bases. Germline values: CDR1 MNHEY, CDR2 SMNVEV (reference sequence). Losses at the gene ends were 5 bases for V and 2 bases for J; bases not matched to a gene: 8. The CDR3 has 15 amino acids. This CDR3 is CASSASASGQETQYF. The CDR3 DNA sequence: TGTGCCAGCAGTGCGTCGGCTAGCGGACAAGAGACCCAGTACTTC.

This clonotype was seen many times. The chain carries TRBV6-1 and TRBJ1-4; 7 bases line up with TRBD1. In germline, CDR1 is MNHNS, CDR2 SASEGT. The CDR3 is 13 residues long. V was pared by 11 bases and J by 7 bases, with 10 bases of the junction left unmatched. CDR3 DNA: TGTGCCCCCCCGACAGGGTCTCGTGAAAAACTGTTTTTT. Translating it yields CAPPTGSREKLFF.

This clonotype was counted at least ten times. The genes are TRBV3-1 and TRBJ2-5, with D possibly TRBD1 on 6 matching bases. Germline V CDR1 and CDR2: LGHDT, YNNKEL (reference sequence). The V end lost 5 bases, the J end lost 3 bases, and 13 bases lay between the germline ends. The CDR3 loop spans 14 amino acids. CDR3 nucleotides: TGTGCCAGCAGCTTAATGACAGGAGAAGAGACCCAGTACTTC. Its protein product is CASSLMTGEETQYF.

On this clonotype: This may be a read error: a much more frequent sequence differs by one nucleotide. The V call is TRBV5-1, the J call TRBJ1-2; D gene ambiguous. The CDR3 runs 14 residues. Germline V gene data show CDR1 as SGHRS and CDR2 as YFSETQ. The DNA for the CDR3 is TGCGCCAGCAGCTTGACGATGAATAACTATGGCGACACCTTC. This sequence encodes CASSLTMNNYGDTF.

This clonotype was seen ten or more times. The chain uses TRBV4-3 and TRBJ1-1; a possible D gene is TRBD1 (6 bases). This CDR3 contains 16 residues. Germline V lookup: CDR1 LGHNA, CDR2 YSLEER. With 4 bases removed from V and 1 base from J, the gap between germline ends came to 16 bases. This CDR3 is CASSPGQQGPNTEAFF. The DNA of the CDR3 is TGCGCCAGCAGCCCGGGCCAACAGGGACCGAACACTGAAGCTTTCTTT.

The chain employs TRBV2 and TRBJ1-2, with D unclear. The ends were cut back, 5 bases at V and 7 bases at J, with 8 bases in the middle. The CDR3 extends over 11 amino acids. CDR1 SNHLY and CDR2 FYNNEI come from the germline V gene. The CDR3 sequence: CASSRVGGYTF. CDR3 bases: TGTGCCAGCAGTAGGGTTGGTGGCTACACCTTC.

This clonotype was seen many times. The chain carries TRBV7-6 and TRBJ2-7, with D maybe TRBD1 (6 bases). V gave up 4 bases and J gave up 0 bases, with 10 bases separating them. The germline gives CDR1 SGHVS, CDR2 FNYEAQ. CDR3 length equals 14 residues. CDR3 in DNA: TGTGCCAGCAGCTATGCGGACAGCTCCTACGAGCAGTACTTC. Its translation: CASSYADSSYEQYF.